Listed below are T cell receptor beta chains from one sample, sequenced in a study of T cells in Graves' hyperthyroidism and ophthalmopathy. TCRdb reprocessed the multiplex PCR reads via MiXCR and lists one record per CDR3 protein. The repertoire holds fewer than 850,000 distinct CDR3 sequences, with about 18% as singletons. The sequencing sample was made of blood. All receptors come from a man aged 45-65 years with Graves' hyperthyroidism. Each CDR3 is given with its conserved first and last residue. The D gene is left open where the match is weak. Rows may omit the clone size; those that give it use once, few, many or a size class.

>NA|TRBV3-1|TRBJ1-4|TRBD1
CASSQDRTATNEKLFF
TGTGCCAGCAGCCAGGACAGGACAGCAACTAATGAAAAACTGTTTTTT
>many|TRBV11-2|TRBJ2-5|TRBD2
CASSLEGTSVQETQYF
TGTGCCAGCAGCTTAGAAGGGACTAGCGTCCAAGAGACCCAGTACTTC
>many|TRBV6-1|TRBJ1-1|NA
CASRPDTRAAFF
TGTGCCAGCAGGCCCGACACTAGGGCAGCTTTCTTT
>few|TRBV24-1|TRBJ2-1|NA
CATSGFTGFSSYNEQFF
TGTGCCACCAGTGGCTTTACAGGGTTCAGCTCCTACAATGAGCAGTTCTTC
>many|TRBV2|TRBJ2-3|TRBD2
CASRTTSGRLGDTQYF
TGTGCCAGCAGGACTACTAGCGGGAGATTAGGGGATACGCAGTATTTT
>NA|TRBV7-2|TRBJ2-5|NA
CASSSQPTGTNQETQYF
TGTGCCAGCAGCTCCCAACCGACAGGGACTAATCAAGAGACCCAGTACTTC
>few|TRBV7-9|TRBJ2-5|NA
CASSLDGLRLGETQYF
TGTGCCAGCAGCTTGGACGGGTTGCGGCTTGGGGAGACCCAGTACTTC
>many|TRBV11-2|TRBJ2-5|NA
CASSSHREETQYF
TGTGCCAGCAGCTCGCACAGAGAAGAGACCCAGTACTTC
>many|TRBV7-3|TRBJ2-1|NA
CASSPTRFAEQFF
TGTGCCAGCAGCCCTACTAGGTTCGCGGAGCAGTTCTTC
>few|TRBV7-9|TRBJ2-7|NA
CASSFVGPLYEQYF
TGTGCCAGCAGCTTTGTGGGCCCCCTCTACGAGCAGTACTTC
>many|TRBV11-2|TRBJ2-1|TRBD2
CASRTSDYNEQFF
TGTGCCAGCAGGACTAGCGACTACAATGAGCAGTTCTTC
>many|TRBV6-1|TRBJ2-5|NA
CASSPSGGWETQYF
TGTGCCAGCAGTCCCTCAGGGGGGTGGGAGACCCAGTACTTC
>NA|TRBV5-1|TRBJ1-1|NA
CASSLASGNTEAFF
TGCGCCAGCAGCTTGGCCTCCGGGAACACTGAAGCTTTCTTT
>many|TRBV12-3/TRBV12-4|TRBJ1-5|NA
CASSFGGATGQPQHF
TGTGCCAGCAGTTTTGGGGGGGCTACAGGTCAGCCCCAGCATTTT
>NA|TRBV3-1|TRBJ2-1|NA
CASSQDLGENEQFF
TGTGCCAGCAGCCAAGATCTAGGGGAGAATGAGCAGTTCTTC
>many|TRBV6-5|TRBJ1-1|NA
CASSYGAANTEAFF
TGTGCCAGCAGTTACGGGGCCGCGAACACTGAAGCTTTCTTT
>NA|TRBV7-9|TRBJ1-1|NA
CASSPDIEVAFF
TGTGCCAGCAGCCCAGATATAGAGGTAGCTTTCTTT
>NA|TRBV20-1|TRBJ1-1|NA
CSARGGHENTEAFF
TGCAGTGCTAGAGGAGGACACGAGAACACTGAAGCTTTCTTT
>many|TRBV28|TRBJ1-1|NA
CASTEGGAGGYTEAFF
TGTGCCAGCACCGAGGGTGGGGCGGGAGGTTACACTGAAGCTTTCTTT
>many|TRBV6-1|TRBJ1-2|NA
CASSSGWGNYGYTF
TGTGCCAGCAGTTCAGGGTGGGGTAACTATGGCTACACCTTC
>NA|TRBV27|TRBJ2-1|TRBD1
CASSTTDRGNEQFF
TGTGCCAGCAGTACCACGGACAGGGGGAATGAGCAGTTCTTC
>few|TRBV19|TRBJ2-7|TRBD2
CASSVELAGGSEQYF
TGTGCCAGTAGTGTGGAGTTAGCGGGAGGTTCCGAGCAGTACTTC
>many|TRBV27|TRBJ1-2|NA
CASSLEAGARGYTF
TGTGCCAGCAGTTTAGAAGCGGGAGCTCGTGGCTACACCTTC
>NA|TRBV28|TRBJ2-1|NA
CASSFEALKEQFF
TGTGCCAGCAGTTTTGAGGCCTTGAAGGAGCAGTTCTTC
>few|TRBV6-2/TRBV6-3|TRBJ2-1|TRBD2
CASSYGVWRLASSYNEQFF
TGTGCCAGCAGTTACGGGGTCTGGCGACTAGCGAGCTCCTACAATGAGCAGTTCTTC
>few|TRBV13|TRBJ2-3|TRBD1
CASSGSLDRVHQGDHTQYF
TGTGCCAGCAGTGGCTCCCTCGACAGGGTTCATCAAGGGGACCATACGCAGTATTTT
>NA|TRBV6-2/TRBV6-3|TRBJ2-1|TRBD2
CASTMTSGSPYNEQFF
TGTGCCAGCACTATGACTAGCGGGAGCCCGTACAATGAGCAGTTCTTC
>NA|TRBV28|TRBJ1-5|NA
CATQNQPQHF
TGTGCCACCCAGAATCAGCCCCAGCATTTT
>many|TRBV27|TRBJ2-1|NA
CASSLIHGANLNEQFF
TGTGCCAGCAGTTTAATCCACGGGGCGAACCTCAATGAGCAGTTCTTC
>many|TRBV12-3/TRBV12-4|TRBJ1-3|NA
CASSFSSRGNTIYF
TGTGCCAGCAGTTTTTCCAGTCGAGGAAACACCATATATTTT
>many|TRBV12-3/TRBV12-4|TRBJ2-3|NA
CASSSKVRSTDTQYF
TGTGCCAGTAGTTCGAAGGTCAGAAGCACAGATACGCAGTATTTT
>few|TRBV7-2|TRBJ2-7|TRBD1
CASSLIGLTGGEQYF
TGTGCCAGCAGCTTAATAGGGCTAACAGGGGGCGAGCAGTACTTC
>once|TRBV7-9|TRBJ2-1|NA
CASSYPGRRNNEQFF
TGTGCCAGCAGCTACCCGGGACGGAGAAACAATGAGCAGTTCTTC
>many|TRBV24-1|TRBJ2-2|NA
CATSDLQGEDGELFF
TGTGCCACCAGTGATTTGCAGGGAGAGGACGGGGAGCTGTTTTTT
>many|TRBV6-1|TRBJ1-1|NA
CASRTLGEAFF
TGTGCCAGCAGGACACTAGGTGAAGCTTTCTTT
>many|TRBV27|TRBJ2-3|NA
CASSLSAARPTDTQYF
TGTGCCAGCAGTTTATCGGCCGCCCGGCCCACAGATACGCAGTATTTT
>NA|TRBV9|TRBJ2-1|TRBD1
CASSRTGQGGDEQFF
TGTGCCAGCAGCCGGACGGGACAGGGTGGGGATGAGCAGTTCTTC
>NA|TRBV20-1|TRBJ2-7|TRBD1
CSASSGQGVYEQYF
TGCAGTGCTAGTTCGGGACAGGGGGTCTACGAGCAGTACTTC
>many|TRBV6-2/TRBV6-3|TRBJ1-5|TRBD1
CASSYLTGQQPQHF
TGTGCCAGCAGTTATTTGACAGGGCAGCAGCCCCAGCATTTT
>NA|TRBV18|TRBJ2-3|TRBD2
CASSPLRGGTDTQYF
TGTGCCAGCTCACCACTTCGGGGGGGCACAGATACGCAGTATTTT
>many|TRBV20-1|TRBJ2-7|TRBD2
CSARGSGSTKAFPYEQYF
TGCAGTGCTAGGGGTAGCGGGAGCACTAAGGCCTTCCCCTACGAGCAGTACTTC
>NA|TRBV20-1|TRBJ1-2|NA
CSASEQGHYGYTF
TGCAGTGCTAGTGAGCAGGGACACTATGGCTACACCTTC
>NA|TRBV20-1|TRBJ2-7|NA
CSARVLTQPIYEQYF
TGCAGTGCTAGGGTGCTGACGCAGCCCATCTACGAGCAGTACTTC
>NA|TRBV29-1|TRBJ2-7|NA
CSVETNYEQYF
TGCAGCGTTGAGACAAACTACGAGCAGTACTTC
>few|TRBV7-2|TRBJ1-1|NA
CASSPEIGMNTEAFF
TGTGCCAGCAGCCCAGAGATCGGGATGAACACTGAAGCTTTCTTT
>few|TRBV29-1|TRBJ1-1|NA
CSVEGDTEAFF
TGCAGCGTTGAGGGGGACACTGAAGCTTTCTTT
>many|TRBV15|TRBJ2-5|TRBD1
CATSRGTGARETQYF
TGTGCCACCAGCAGGGGGACAGGGGCGCGGGAGACCCAGTACTTC
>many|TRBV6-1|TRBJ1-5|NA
CASSEGITSNQPQHF
TGTGCCAGCAGTGAAGGTATCACTAGCAATCAGCCCCAGCATTTT
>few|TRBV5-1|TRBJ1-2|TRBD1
CASSKDRVHYGYTF
TGCGCCAGCAGCAAGGACAGGGTACACTATGGCTACACCTTC
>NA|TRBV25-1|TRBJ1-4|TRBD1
CASSELGQENEKLFF
TGTGCCAGCAGTGAATTGGGACAGGAGAATGAAAAACTGTTTTTT
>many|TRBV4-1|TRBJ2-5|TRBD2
CASSQERGSKETQYF
TGCGCCAGCAGCCAAGAGCGGGGGTCAAAAGAGACCCAGTACTTC
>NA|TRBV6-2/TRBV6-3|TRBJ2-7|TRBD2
CASTGLAGGYEQYF
TGTGCCAGCACTGGACTAGCGGGAGGGTACGAGCAGTACTTC
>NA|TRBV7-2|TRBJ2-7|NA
CASRQSGSEQYF
TGTGCCAGCAGACAAAGCGGGTCCGAGCAGTACTTC
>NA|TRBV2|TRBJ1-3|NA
CASIGSSSGNTIYF
TGTGCCAGCATCGGCAGTTCCTCTGGAAACACCATATATTTT
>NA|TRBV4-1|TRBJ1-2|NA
CASSQDSRAYTF
TGCGCCAGCAGCCAAGATTCCAGGGCCTACACCTTC
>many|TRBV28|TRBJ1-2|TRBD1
CASSRSSVDRVYGYTF
TGTGCCAGCAGTCGATCATCTGTGGACAGGGTATATGGCTACACCTTC
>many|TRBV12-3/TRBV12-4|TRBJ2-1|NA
CASNLSGMGAYNEQFF
TGTGCCAGCAACCTCTCCGGGATGGGTGCCTACAATGAGCAGTTCTTC
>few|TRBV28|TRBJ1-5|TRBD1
CASSPGQGGIEPQHF
TGTGCCAGCAGTCCGGGACAGGGCGGTATCGAGCCCCAGCATTTT